This T cell receptor (beta chain) was observed in a study of regulatory T cells. Study observations and caveats: In CD3G-deficient patients, conventional CD4+ T cells were enriched for hydrophobic CDR3 residues at positions 6 and 7.

Amplification used 52 TRBV primers and 13 TRBJ primers. Sequencing used immunoSEQ multiplex PCR; TCRdb keeps in-frame clones, though not all of them. The data contain almost 30,000 clones, 85% to 95% of them singletons. All CD3G-deficient patients showed autoimmunity, more severe in two. Patients aged 2 to 39 years had fewer naive T cells. CD4+ cells were sorted into CD25-high CD127-low regulatory cells and CD25-low CD127-high conventional cells. The germline V gene encodes CDR1 MGHDK and CDR2 SYGVNS. The length of the CDR3 is 15 residues. V was trimmed by 4 bases and J by 0 bases, leaving 10 bases between them. In regard to this clone: Its antigen is not identified.

Sequenced input: conventional CD4+ T cells sorted from blood. The gene calls are TRBV25-1 and TRBJ2-1, with D perhaps TRBD2 (5 bases). The receptor was isolated from a person aged 18-35 years with CD3G deficiency. The CDR3 spells CASSASGGSYNEQFF. The CDR3 region has the DNA TGTGCCAGCAGTGCGAGTGGAGGCTCCTACAATGAGCAGTTCTTC.